One and the same sample provided the 14 T cell receptor beta chains below, sequenced in a study of shared clonotypes between healthy human individuals. Libraries were prepared by immunoSEQ multiplex PCR; TCRdb keeps only in-frame clonotypes and omits some of them. The sample records millions of clones, approximately 94% being singletons. CD45RO-negative cells were positively selected for CCR7, leaving out terminally differentiated effector memory CD45RA+ cells. The sequencing sample was made of naive CD8+ T cells sorted from blood. All receptors derive from a man younger than 35 in good health.

The CDR3 reads CASSALGVNNEQFF. The DNA of the CDR3 is TGTGCCAGCAGCGCGTTAGGGGTGAACAATGAGCAGTTCTTC. The gene calls are TRBV9 and TRBJ2-1; D is possibly TRBD1 (5 bases). The germline CDR1 and CDR2 sequences are SGDLS and YYNGEE. V was clipped by 3 bases and J by 5 bases, with 12 bases between them. CDR3 length: 14 residues.

As to this clone: The same CDR3 can be traced to other DNA sequences in this sample. J is TRBJ2-7 and V is TRBV7-2; D remains ambiguous. This CDR3 has 13 residues. Germline V gives CDR1 SGHTA, CDR2 FQGNSA. V dropped 2 bases and J dropped 1 base, with 6 bases sitting between them. The CDR3 coding sequence is TGTGCCAGCAGCTTAACTCCGTCCTACGAGCAGTACTTC. It translates to CASSLTPSYEQYF.

This chain connects TRBV7-9 to TRBJ2-1, with TRBD2 identical over 7 bases. The germline V gene has CDR1 SEHNR and CDR2 FQNEAQ (reference sequence). V lost 0 bases, J lost 8 bases, and 1 base stayed unmatched. The CDR3 sequence is 13 residues long. The CDR3 sequence is CASSLAGGDEQFF. CDR3 DNA: TGTGCCAGCAGCTTAGCGGGAGGGGATGAGCAGTTCTTC.

The chain links TRBV6-5 to TRBJ1-2; 7 bases match TRBD1. The CDR3 runs 15 residues. J was trimmed by 5 bases and V by 0 bases; bases with no gene match: 6. Germline lookup yields CDR1 MNHEY and CDR2 SVGAGI. CDR3 coding DNA: TGTGCCAGCAGTTACTCCGCCGGGACAGCTTATGGCTACACCTTC. Its protein is CASSYSAGTAYGYTF.

This clone was observed a single time. This rearrangement joins TRBV6-6 to TRBJ2-3; 8 positions agree with TRBD2. CDR1 and CDR2 (germline): MNHNY, SVGAGI (reference sequence). Trimming at V came to 4 bases and at J to 5 bases, leaving 5 bases not matched to a gene. This CDR3 spans 14 amino acids. The CDR3 DNA is TGTGCCAGCAGTTCGGGGGGGCGCAGAGATACGCAGTATTTT. Translation: CASSSGGRRDTQYF.

Note on this clone: One end of the junction is discordant with germline, which a read error may explain. The chain uses TRBV7-7 and TRBJ2-1, with 8 positions matching TRBD1. The CDR3 is made up of 14 amino acids. In germline, CDR1 is SSHAT, CDR2 FNYEAQ (reference sequence). CDR3 sequence reads: CASSLGVTGEEQFF. In DNA, the CDR3 is TGTGCTAGCAGCTTAGGGGTGACAGGGGAGGAGCAGTTCTTC.

The chain links TRBV5-1 to TRBJ2-2; possible D gene TRBD1, 9 bases. This CDR3 is built from 18 residues. V shed 2 bases and J shed 1 base, with 18 bases lying between them. Germline lookup yields CDR1 SGHRS and CDR2 YFSETQ. CDR3 loop: CASSFSGTGLLNTGELFF. The DNA of the CDR3 is TGCGCCAGCAGCTTTAGCGGGACAGGGCTCTTGAACACCGGGGAGCTGTTTTTT.

This chain links TRBV5-1 with TRBJ1-1; D is possibly TRBD1 (5 bases). Germline V gene sequence: CDR1 SGHRS, CDR2 YFSETQ. V was clipped by 4 bases and J by 0 bases, with 16 bases between them. The CDR3 is 16 amino acids. CDR3 nucleotides: TGCGCCAGCAGCCAAGGGGATGGGGGGATGAACACTGAAGCTTTCTTT. This encodes CASSQGDGGMNTEAFF.

This chain uses TRBV7-9 with TRBJ2-7; 12 positions match TRBD2. CDR3 length: 17 residues. Germline CDR1 is SEHNR and CDR2 is FQNEAQ (reference sequence). J gave up 0 bases and V 7 bases, and 10 bases lay outside the gene matches. CDR3: CASTPAVTSGSSYEQYF. The DNA for the CDR3 is TGTGCCAGCACCCCTGCCGTGACTAGCGGGAGCTCCTACGAGCAGTACTTC.

The rearrangement uses TRBV6-5 and TRBJ1-2; TRBD1 matches at 7 bases. J was trimmed by 10 bases and V by 2 bases; bases with no gene match: 13. Germline V CDR1 and CDR2: MNHEY, SVGAGI. The CDR3 extends over 15 amino acids. This chain's CDR3 is CASSYPSVGQASYTF. CDR3 nucleotides: TGTGCCAGCAGTTACCCGTCGGTCGGACAGGCCTCCTACACCTTC.

The chain couples TRBV28 to TRBJ1-1; D not certain. In germline, CDR1 is MDHEN, CDR2 SYDVKM. The CDR3 consists of 13 residues. V lost 3 bases, J lost 4 bases, and 9 bases lay in between. The CDR3 nucleotides read TGTGCCAGCAGTTTCGCCTTAAGCACTGAAGCTTTCTTT. This encodes CASSFALSTEAFF.

The rearrangement joins TRBV6-5 to TRBJ2-5; perhaps D is TRBD1 or TRBD2 (5 bases each). The CDR3 totals 12 residues. V was shortened by 0 bases and J by 9 bases, with 8 bases between the two germline ends. Germline V lookup: CDR1 MNHEY, CDR2 SVGAGI. The CDR3 coding sequence is TGTGCCAGCAGTTACTCTGAGGGACCCCAGTACTTC. It specifies CASSYSEGPQYF.

With respect to this clone: The sample carries other DNA sequences with the same CDR3. This chain links TRBV7-9 with TRBJ1-1; D is undetermined. CDR1 and CDR2 from the germline V gene are SEHNR and FQNEAQ (reference sequence). The CDR3 is 13 amino acids. Between the trimmed V and J ends, which lost 5 bases and 1 base, there was a span of 8 bases. This CDR3 reads CASSPSENTEAFF. CDR3 bases: TGTGCCAGCAGCCCGTCGGAGAACACTGAAGCTTTCTTT.

As to this clone: The same CDR3 is also encoded by other DNA sequences in this sample. The CDR3: CASSYGWGTDTQYF. For the CDR3, the DNA is TGTGCCAGCAGTTATGGTTGGGGGACGGATACGCAGTATTTT. The V gene is TRBV6-5, the J gene TRBJ2-3; D assignment may be TRBD1 or TRBD2 (5 bases each). The CDR3 length is 14 residues. Germline V gives CDR1 MNHEY, CDR2 SVGAGI. V gave up 3 bases and J gave up 6 bases, with 13 bases separating them.